This TCR beta chain was captured by sequencing in a study of response to subunit inactivated influenza vaccine. Regarding the study as a whole: Authors suggested each seasonal flu vaccination may recruit only limited numbers of new T cells.

This clonotype showed up just a few times. Antigen unknown. The CDR3 runs 17 residues. Losses at the gene ends were 0 bases for V and 5 bases for J; bases not matched to a gene: 12. Germline CDR1 and CDR2: SGHNT and YENEEA. In TCRdb, the RT-PCR reads were re-called with MiXCR into one record per CDR3 protein. Of some 550,000 distinct CDR3 sequences detected, roughly 25% appear once; the ten largest clones hold roughly 2.8%. These same data were also listed under a study on T cells expressing NK-cell markers. That paper states: It was by 5'RACE template switching with UMIs that TCR beta cDNA was made. Sequenced donors, eight in total, included seven who were HCMV-seropositive and one who was seronegative. About six donors carried dominant NKG2C+ clonotypes that made up roughly 1.0-7.0% of their CD8+ T cells. Similarly, these clonotypes led the CD3+CD56-NKG2C+ fraction as well in several donors.

The genes are TRBV11-3 and TRBJ1-1, with 7 bases fitting TRBD1. This sample comprised CD4+ T cells sorted from PBMCs, obtained 12 days after vaccination. This TCR came from a man between 45 and 60 years old who received an inactivated influenza vaccine. In DNA, the CDR3 is TGTGCCAGCAGCTTAGATTACAGGGGTCGGGGGAAAACTGAAGCTTTCTTT. It yields the protein CASSLDYRGRGKTEAFF.